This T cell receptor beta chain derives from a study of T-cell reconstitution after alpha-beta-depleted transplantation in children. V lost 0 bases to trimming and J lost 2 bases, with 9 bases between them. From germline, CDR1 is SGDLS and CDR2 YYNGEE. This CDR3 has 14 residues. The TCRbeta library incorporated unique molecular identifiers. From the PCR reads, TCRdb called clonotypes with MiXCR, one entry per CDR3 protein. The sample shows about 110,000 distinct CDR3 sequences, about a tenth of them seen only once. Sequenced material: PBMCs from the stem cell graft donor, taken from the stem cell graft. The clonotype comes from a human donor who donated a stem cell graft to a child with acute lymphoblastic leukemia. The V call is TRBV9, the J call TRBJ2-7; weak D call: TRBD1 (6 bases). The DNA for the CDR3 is TGTGCCAGCAGCGTAGATGGACAGACCTACGAGCAGTACTTC. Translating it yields CASSVDGQTYEQYF.